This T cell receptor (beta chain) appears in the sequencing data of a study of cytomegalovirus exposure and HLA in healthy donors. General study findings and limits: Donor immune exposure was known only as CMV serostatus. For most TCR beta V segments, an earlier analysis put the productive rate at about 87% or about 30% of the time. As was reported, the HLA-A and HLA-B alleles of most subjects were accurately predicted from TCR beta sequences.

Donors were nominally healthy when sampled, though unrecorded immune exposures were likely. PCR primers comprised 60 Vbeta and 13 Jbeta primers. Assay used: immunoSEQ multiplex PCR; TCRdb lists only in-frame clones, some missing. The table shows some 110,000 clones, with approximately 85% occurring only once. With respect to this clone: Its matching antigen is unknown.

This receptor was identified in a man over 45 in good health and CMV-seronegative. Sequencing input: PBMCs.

CDR3 loop: CASNDRANNEQFF. DNA of the CDR3: TGCGCCAGCAACGACAGGGCTAACAATGAGCAGTTCTTC. The rearrangement uses TRBV5-1 and TRBJ2-1; 7 nucleotides agree with TRBD1. This CDR3 has 13 residues. The trim removed 6 bases at V and 5 bases at J, leaving 5 bases unmatched. The V gene's germline CDR1 is SGHRS and CDR2 YFSETQ.